These 9 T cell receptor beta chains came from one sample sequenced in a study of OX40 agonist ivuxolimab in advanced cancers. Assay used: immunoSEQ multiplex PCR; TCRdb lists only in-frame clones, some missing. The sample comprises more than 35,000 clones, roughly 91% of which are singletons, and about 0.6% rests with the top ten. The starting material was CD4+ or CD8+ T cells sorted from blood, obtained in a trial of the OX40 agonist ivuxolimab. The origin of the receptors is an adult with an advanced solid tumor such as melanoma, head and neck, liver or kidney cancer.

This clone was seen a handful of times. V and J are TRBV6-1 and TRBJ1-2, with TRBD1 as a possible D gene (5 bases). CDR3 length equals 13 residues. Germline assignment: CDR1 MNHNS and CDR2 SASEGT. V was clipped by 1 base and J by 6 bases, with 9 bases between them. The CDR3 bases are TGTGCCAGCAGTGAAGGGGTAGGGGATGGCTACACCTTC. Amino acid sequence: CASSEGVGDGYTF.

V usage is TRBV5-1 and J usage is TRBJ2-7; TRBD1 is a possible D gene (5 bases). Trimming removed 3 bases at V and 5 bases at J, with 18 bases between. The CDR3 is 15 residues long. CDR1 is SGHRS, CDR2 YFSETQ, per germline. CDR3 DNA: TGCGCCAGCAGCTCCCCCTTGGGGCCGTTCCACGAGCAGTACTTC. It translates to CASSSPLGPFHEQYF.

The gene calls are TRBV10-1 and TRBJ2-1; D is unresolved. Germline values: CDR1 WNHNN, CDR2 SYGVQD (reference sequence). The V end lost 6 bases, the J end lost 5 bases, and 14 bases lay between the germline ends. The length of the CDR3 is 14 residues. The CDR3 protein is CASSVELTDNEQFF. In DNA form, the CDR3 reads TGCGCCAGCAGCGTCGAGCTCACCGACAATGAGCAGTTCTTC.

The chain carries TRBV9 and TRBJ1-1, with D uncertain. Germline CDR1 reads SGDLS; CDR2 reads YYNGEE. This CDR3 contains 14 residues. V was cut by 0 bases and J by 0 bases, with 6 bases left in between. The CDR3 reads CASSVGAMNTEAFF. In nucleotides, the CDR3 is TGTGCCAGCAGCGTAGGGGCGATGAACACTGAAGCTTTCTTT.

V is TRBV5-1 and J is TRBJ1-1, with TRBD1 matching over 7 bases. The V gene end was trimmed by 3 bases and the J gene end by 1 base; junction bases not matched to a gene: 3. The CDR3 extends over 14 amino acids. The V gene's germline CDR1 is SGHRS and CDR2 YFSETQ. The CDR3 is CASSWQGGNTEAFF. CDR3 DNA: TGCGCCAGCAGCTGGCAGGGGGGGAACACTGAAGCTTTCTTT.

This sequence joins TRBV7-2 and TRBJ2-7; maybe TRBD2 (6 bases). Trimming left V 3 bases short and J 6 bases short, with 12 bases between. The CDR3 sequence is 13 residues long. Germline loops: CDR1 SGHTA, CDR2 FQGNSA. The CDR3 DNA reads TGTGCCAGCAGCTTGGGACTCCTCGGCGAGCAGTACTTC. Protein sequence: CASSLGLLGEQYF.

The rearrangement joins TRBV9 to TRBJ2-2, with 7 bases identical to TRBD1. The CDR3 loop spans 14 amino acids. Germline V gives CDR1 SGDLS, CDR2 YYNGEE. V gave up 7 bases and J gave up 0 bases; unmatched junction bases: 3. CDR3: CASEGQANTGELFF. In DNA form, the CDR3 reads TGTGCCAGCGAAGGACAGGCGAACACCGGGGAGCTGTTTTTT.

The rearrangement links TRBV6-5 to TRBJ1-4, with D possibly TRBD1 on 5 matching bases. Germline V lookup: CDR1 MNHEY, CDR2 SVGAGI. CDR3 length: 13 amino acids. V was cut by 3 bases and J by 8 bases, with 10 bases left in between. Here the CDR3 DNA reads TGTGCCAGCAGTTATGGGGCGGTCGAAAAACTGTTTTTT. It codes for CASSYGAVEKLFF.

The chain combines TRBV7-3 with TRBJ1-2; the D gene is possibly TRBD1 (5 bases). The germline V gene has CDR1 SGHTA and CDR2 FQGTGA. Trimming cost V 8 bases and J 3 bases, with 22 bases left between them. The CDR3 contains 16 residues. The CDR3 loop reads CASALGQSKVDYGYTF. CDR3 nucleotides: TGTGCCAGCGCCCTGGGGCAGTCCAAGGTCGACTATGGCTACACCTTC.